The clone carrying this T cell receptor beta chain was detected only once. Its antigen remains unidentified. Random hexamers were used to reverse transcribe an amount of roughly 0.45 to 1 ug RNA. immunoSEQ multiplex PCR amplified TCR beta CDR3 across 54 Vbeta, 13 Jbeta. Each CDR3 protein gets one entry after TCRdb re-called the immunoSEQ multiplex PCR reads with MiXCR. The sample yields around 190,000 distinct CDR3 sequences, approximately 96% seen once. The sample originates from a study of CD8 T cells in Susac syndrome. Losses at the gene ends were 2 bases for V and 5 bases for J; bases not matched to a gene: 8. The CDR3 spans 15 residues. Germline V gives CDR1 SGHDN, CDR2 FVKESK. Study results and limitations: The authors acknowledged that the study's TCR sequencing and HLA analysis involved relatively few individuals.

FACS enriched CD8+ TEMRA cells, while bulk CD8+ and CD4+ were negatively isolated. The chain couples TRBV14 to TRBJ2-7, with 8 positions matching TRBD2. The clonotype comes from a human donor with multiple sclerosis. Material for sequencing was CD8+ T cells from PBMCs. CDR3 region: CASSQTGGDPDEQYF. CDR3 DNA: TGTGCCAGCAGCCAAACGGGAGGGGATCCCGACGAGCAGTACTTC.